The 18 T cell receptor beta chains presented below share a single source sample, sequenced in a study of blood T cell repertoires in COVID-19. Only in-frame clones appear in the TCRdb table, and some are missing; sequencing was by immunoSEQ multiplex PCR. The sample contains roughly 260,000 clones, 82% of which appear only once. Sequencing was done on a sample of peripheral blood. Receptors were obtained from a woman in her 70s with acute or convalescent COVID-19.

J is TRBJ2-3 and V is TRBV10-3; possible D gene TRBD2, 7 bases. The V end was cut by 11 bases, the J end by 2 bases, with 17 bases between. The CDR3 spans 14 residues. Germline CDR1 reads ENHRY; CDR2 reads SYGVKD. The DNA for the CDR3 is TGTGCCTCGGAGGGGGGGGCGCTCACAGATACGCAGTATTTT. Amino acids: CASEGGALTDTQYF.

The chain joins TRBV2 to TRBJ1-3; the D gene is possibly TRBD1 (5 bases). The V gene's germline CDR1 is SNHLY and CDR2 FYNNEI. This CDR3 contains 15 residues. Trimming took off 5 bases at V and 0 bases at J, with 11 bases between the two ends. In DNA form, the CDR3 reads TGTGCCAGCAGTAGGGACTGGAGCTCTGGAAACACCATATATTTT. This translates into CASSRDWSSGNTIYF.

V is TRBV11-1 and J is TRBJ1-1; D is unclear. Per germline, CDR1 SGHAT and CDR2 FQDESV (reference sequence). This CDR3 has 15 amino acids. Trimming removed 6 bases at V and 3 bases at J, with 17 bases between. The CDR3 is CASRLLGGVHTEAFF. The CDR3 DNA follows: TGTGCCAGCAGATTACTAGGCGGGGTGCACACTGAAGCTTTCTTT. Together with reference TRBV11-1 and TRBJ1-1, the CDR3 gives the full variable domain: EAEVAQSPRYKITEKSQAVAFWCDPISGHATLYWYRQILGQGPELLVQFQDESVVDDSQLPKDRFSAERLKGVDSTLKIQPAELGDSAMYLCASRLLGGVHTEAFFGQGTRLTVV.

The V call is TRBV19, the J call TRBJ2-2; possible D gene TRBD2, 5 bases. Germline V gives CDR1 LNHDA, CDR2 SQIVND (reference sequence). The CDR3 runs 18 residues. Trimming shortened V by 4 bases and J by 0 bases, and 18 bases separated the two germline ends. The CDR3 loop is CASSKVFLEVTNTGELFF. The CDR3 bases are TGTGCCAGTAGTAAAGTTTTCTTGGAGGTGACGAACACCGGGGAGCTGTTTTTT. The whole variable domain, remainder taken from reference TRBV19 and TRBJ2-2, is DGGITQSPKYLFRKEGQNVTLSCEQNLNHDAMYWYRQDPGQGLRLIYYSQIVNDFQKGDIAEGYSVSREKKESFPLTVTSAQKNPTAFYLCASSKVFLEVTNTGELFFGEGSRLTVL.

This clone was seen a few times. The V call is TRBV27, the J call TRBJ2-1; 10 bases agree with TRBD2. Germline loops: CDR1 MNHEY, CDR2 SMNVEV (reference sequence). This CDR3 spans 16 amino acids. Unmatched junction bases numbered 8, after V lost 1 base and J lost 8 bases. DNA for the CDR3: TGTGCCAGCAGTTTATTAGCGGGGGGATCTATGGATGAGCAGTTCTTC. Its protein product is CASSLLAGGSMDEQFF.

The CDR3 region has the DNA TGTGCCAGCAGTTTACAGGTCCGGTGGGGCTACACCTTC. This gives the protein CASSLQVRWGYTF. The gene calls are TRBV12-3 or TRBV12-4 and TRBJ1-2; D is uncertain. The CDR3 extends over 13 amino acids. Between the trimmed V and J ends, which lost 2 bases and 8 bases, there was a span of 12 bases.

The CDR3 DNA reads as TGTGCCAGCAGCCAATTGAGTGGGCTCTATGGCTACACCTTC. It is translated as CASSQLSGLYGYTF. The V gene is TRBV14, the J gene TRBJ1-2; D unclear. Germline V lookup: CDR1 SGHDN, CDR2 FVKESK. Trimming removed 2 bases at V and 4 bases at J, with 11 bases between. This CDR3 region has 14 residues.

This clone was counted only a few times. V usage is TRBV28 and J usage is TRBJ1-5; D is possibly TRBD1 (6 bases). V was clipped by 4 bases and J by 8 bases, with 15 bases between them. CDR1 MDHEN and CDR2 SYDVKM come from the germline V gene. This CDR3 has 14 residues. CDR3: CASSSQGWIKPQHF. CDR3 DNA sequence: TGTGCCAGCAGTTCCCAGGGGTGGATAAAGCCCCAGCATTTT.

This chain uses TRBV7-9 with TRBJ1-5, with TRBD1 matching 7 bases. CDR1 SEHNR and CDR2 FQNEAQ come from the germline V gene (reference sequence). This CDR3 has 14 amino acids. Unmatched junction bases numbered 4, after V lost 2 bases and J lost 6 bases. CDR3 amino acids: CASSLSQGGQPQHF. DNA of the CDR3: TGTGCCAGCAGCTTAAGTCAGGGGGGTCAGCCCCAGCATTTT.

This chain connects TRBV19 to TRBJ1-2; unclear D gene. Germline lookup yields CDR1 LNHDA and CDR2 SQIVND (reference sequence). The CDR3 length is 15 residues. V lost 1 base and J 8 bases, leaving 17 bases between the germline ends. Here the CDR3 reads CASSIVRPGARGYTF. In DNA, the CDR3 is TGTGCCAGTAGTATAGTACGCCCGGGAGCAAGGGGCTACACCTTC.

This clone was counted only a few times. This sequence joins TRBV7-2 and TRBJ1-1; TRBD1 is a possible D gene (5 bases). Germline loops: CDR1 SGHTA, CDR2 FQGNSA. CDR3 size: 12 residues. V lost 4 bases to trimming and J lost 11 bases, with 14 bases between them. CDR3 sequence reads: CASSWDTGSAFF. The CDR3 coding sequence is TGTGCCAGCAGCTGGGATACAGGTTCGGCTTTCTTT.

This clone came up a few times. The CDR3 nucleotides read TGTGCCAGCAGCGAGACAGATGGGGTTTCACCCCTCCACTTT. Translated: CASSETDGVSPLHF. This chain joins TRBV5-6 and TRBJ1-6; D possibly corresponds to TRBD1 (5 bases). There are 14 residues in the CDR3. Germline V gives CDR1 SGHDT, CDR2 YYEEEE. Trimming removed 4 bases from V and 9 bases from J, with 14 bases in between.

This rearrangement joins TRBV10-3 to TRBJ2-2, with a weak D call TRBD1 (6 bases). Germline V CDR1 and CDR2: ENHRY, SYGVKD. Trimming removed 4 bases at V and 5 bases at J, with 11 bases between. This CDR3 contains 14 residues. CDR3 loop: CAISGGTSTGELFF. CDR3 bases: TGTGCCATCAGTGGAGGGACATCAACCGGGGAGCTGTTTTTT.

CDR3: CASSITQGAFNEKLFF. CDR3 sequence (DNA): TGTGCCAGCAGCATAACGCAGGGGGCCTTTAATGAAAAACTGTTTTTT. The J gene is TRBJ1-4, the V gene TRBV4-2; 8 bases line up with TRBD1. Germline CDR1 reads LGHNA; CDR2 reads YNFKEQ. The CDR3 runs to 16 residues. J lost 4 bases, V lost 5 bases, and 9 bases had no gene match.

The rearrangement uses TRBV7-2 and TRBJ2-7, with TRBD1 identical over 7 bases. Germline V gene sequence: CDR1 SGHTA, CDR2 FQGNSA. The V and J ends lost 6 bases and 5 bases, in that order; junction bases with no gene match: 10. The CDR3 runs to 14 residues. In nucleotides, the CDR3 is TGTGCCAGCAGACAACCGGGACAGAGGAACGAGCAGTACTTC. Protein sequence: CASRQPGQRNEQYF.

The chain uses TRBV5-1 and TRBJ1-2, with a tentative D call TRBD1 (6 bases). Germline values: CDR1 SGHRS, CDR2 YFSETQ. The CDR3 is made up of 12 amino acids. V lost 3 bases and J 9 bases, leaving 12 bases between the germline ends. DNA of the CDR3: TGCGCCAGCAGCTCCAACAGGGAAAGCTACACCTTC. Its translation is CASSSNRESYTF.

The rearrangement links TRBV4-3 to TRBJ1-1; 10 bases are shared with TRBD1. The CDR3 totals 14 residues. The V gene end was trimmed by 4 bases and the J gene end by 5 bases; junction bases not matched to a gene: 4. Germline V gene data show CDR1 as LGHNA and CDR2 as YSLEER. In DNA, the CDR3 is TGCGCCAGCAGCCGCGACAGGGGGCGGACTGAAGCTTTCTTT. Translating gives CASSRDRGRTEAFF.

The gene calls are TRBV28 and TRBJ1-6; D is unresolved. Germline CDR1 MDHEN, CDR2 SYDVKM. This CDR3 has 15 amino acids. Trimming stripped 4 bases from V and 6 bases from J, with 13 bases between. CDR3 bases: TGTGCCAGCAGTTCACGGTCCCGCTTTAATTCACCCCTCCACTTT. It yields the protein CASSSRSRFNSPLHF.